The clone carrying this TCR beta chain was recorded only once. This sample was included in a study of blood T cell repertoires in COVID-19. The table came from immunoSEQ multiplex PCR; TCRdb's copy has only in-frame clones and leaves some out. The sample has about 300,000 clones, approximately 89% seen once. The CDR3 contains 14 residues. The junction had 0 bases not matched to a gene; V was cut back by 0 bases and J by 5 bases. The germline CDR1 and CDR2 sequences are MNHEY and SVGAGI. The sequencing input was peripheral blood. This sequence joins TRBV6-5 and TRBJ1-5; 8 bases align to TRBD1. This clonotype was sampled from a woman in her thirties with COVID-19, enrolled during active disease. Here the CDR3 DNA reads TGTGCCAGCAGTTACTCCAGGGGGCATCAGCCCCAGCATTTT. Residues: CASSYSRGHQPQHF.